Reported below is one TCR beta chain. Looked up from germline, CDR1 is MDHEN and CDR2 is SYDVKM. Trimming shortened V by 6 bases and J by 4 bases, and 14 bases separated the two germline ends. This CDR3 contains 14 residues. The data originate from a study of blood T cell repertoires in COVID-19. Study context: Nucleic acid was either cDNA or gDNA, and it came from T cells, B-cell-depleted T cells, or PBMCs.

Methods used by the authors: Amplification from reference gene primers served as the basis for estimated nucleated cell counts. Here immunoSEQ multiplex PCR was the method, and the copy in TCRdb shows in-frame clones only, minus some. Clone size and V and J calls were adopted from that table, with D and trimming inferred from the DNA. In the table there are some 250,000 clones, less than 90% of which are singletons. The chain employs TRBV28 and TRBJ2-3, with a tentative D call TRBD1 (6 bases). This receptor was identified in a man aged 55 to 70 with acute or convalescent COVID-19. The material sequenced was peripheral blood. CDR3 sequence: CASRSQGTPDTQYF. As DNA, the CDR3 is TGTGCCAGCAGATCTCAGGGGACCCCAGATACGCAGTATTTT.